The 27 T cell receptor beta chains below come from one sample, sequenced in a study of T-cell reconstitution after alpha-beta-depleted transplantation in children. Unique molecular identifiers featured in how the TCRbeta library was prepared. A single record per CDR3 protein comes from TCRdb applying MiXCR to the PCR reads. The table has a few hundred thousand distinct CDR3 sequences, 12% seen once. This specimen was PBMCs from the stem cell graft donor, taken from the stem cell graft. These receptors were taken from a human donor who donated a stem cell graft to a child with combined immunodeficiency.

This chain connects TRBV20-1 to TRBJ2-7; D gene uncertain. The CDR3 loop spans 15 amino acids. The ends were cut back, 0 bases at V and 6 bases at J, with 18 bases in the middle. The germline CDR1 and CDR2 sequences are DFQATT and SNEGSKA (reference sequence). Written as DNA, the CDR3 is TGCAGTGCTAGAGATCCCGGGCCCCAGTCCCTCGAGCAGTACTTC. Amino acids: CSARDPGPQSLEQYF.

V gene TRBV3-1 combines with J gene TRBJ2-5, with D maybe TRBD2 (5 bases). Germline CDR1 and CDR2: LGHDT and YNNKEL (reference sequence). The V end was cut by 0 bases, the J end by 3 bases, with 11 bases between. The CDR3 has 15 amino acids. The CDR3 DNA is TGTGCCAGCAGCCAAGATAGCGTAGTCGAAGAGACCCAGTACTTC. This gives the protein CASSQDSVVEETQYF.

This clonotype was counted a few times. The chain couples TRBV29-1 to TRBJ1-2; no reliable D call. Germline lookup yields CDR1 SQVTM and CDR2 ANQGSEA. The ends were cut back, 4 bases at V and 4 bases at J, with 16 bases in the middle. CDR3 size: 14 residues. CDR3 bases: TGCAGCGTTGCTGCCGTCGACACCCTCTATGGCTACACCTTC. Amino acids: CSVAAVDTLYGYTF.

This clonotype was picked up many times. The gene calls are TRBV11-2 and TRBJ2-6; 8 positions agree with TRBD1. V gave up 6 bases and J gave up 0 bases; unmatched junction bases: 10. Germline CDR1 SGHAT, CDR2 FQNNGV. The CDR3 length is 18 residues. The DNA of the CDR3 is TGTGCCAGCAGGCCACCGGGACAGGTCGTCTCTGGGGCCAACGTCCTGACTTTC. Its translation: CASRPPGQVVSGANVLTF. The whole variable domain, remainder taken from reference TRBV11-2 and TRBJ2-6, is EAGVAQSPRYKIIEKRQSVAFWCNPISGHATLYWYQQILGQGPKLLIQFQNNGVVDDSQLPKDRFSAERLKGVDSTLKIQPAKLEDSAVYLCASRPPGQVVSGANVLTFGAGSRLTVL.

The chain joins TRBV2 to TRBJ2-5; a weak D match, TRBD1 (6 bases). The V end lost 3 bases, the J end lost 3 bases, and 11 bases lay between the germline ends. This CDR3 comprises 14 residues. Per the germline V gene, CDR1 is SNHLY and CDR2 is FYNNEI. The CDR3 DNA follows: TGTGCCAGCAGTGACGAGGACAGCGAAGAGACCCAGTACTTC. It encodes CASSDEDSEETQYF.

The chain uses TRBV4-3 and TRBJ2-7, with D maybe TRBD2 (5 bases). The V gene's germline CDR1 is LGHNA and CDR2 YSLEER. This CDR3 has 16 residues. V shed 1 base and J shed 3 bases, with 16 bases lying between them. This CDR3 is CASSQGSAGEGYEQYF. In DNA, the CDR3 is TGCGCCAGCAGCCAAGGGTCTGCCGGGGAAGGCTACGAGCAGTACTTC.

The chain has TRBV29-1 and TRBJ2-3; weak D call: TRBD2 (6 bases). The CDR3 spans 16 residues. Trimming removed 6 bases at V and 1 base at J, with 20 bases between. The germline CDR1 and CDR2 sequences are SQVTM and ANQGSEA. CDR3 DNA: TGCAGCGTGAGGCCCCCCGCCGGGACTCGCACAGATACGCAGTATTTT. Encoded protein: CSVRPPAGTRTDTQYF.

This clonotype was recorded a few times. The chain combines TRBV5-6 with TRBJ2-5; D may be TRBD1 (6 bases). Trimming stripped 3 bases from V and 5 bases from J, with 23 bases between. Germline values: CDR1 SGHDT, CDR2 YYEEEE. The CDR3 is 17 amino acids. The CDR3 DNA reads TGTGCCAGCAGCTACCCGCGGACAGCCCAAGCAGGGGAGACCCAGTACTTC. Amino acid sequence: CASSYPRTAQAGETQYF.

This clonotype has ten or more counts. The genes are TRBV15 and TRBJ2-7; no clear D gene. CDR1 and CDR2 from the germline V gene are LNHNV and YYDKDF (reference sequence). Trimming took 0 bases from V and 0 from J, leaving 6 bases between them. The CDR3 spans 14 residues. This CDR3 reads CATSREEFSYEQYF. CDR3 nucleotide sequence: TGTGCCACCAGCAGAGAGGAATTCTCCTACGAGCAGTACTTC.

The chain couples TRBV7-9 to TRBJ2-5; D may be TRBD1 or TRBD2 (5 bases each). Germline lookup yields CDR1 SEHNR and CDR2 FQNEAQ (reference sequence). CDR3 length: 15 residues. Trimming pared 0 bases from V and 6 bases from J, leaving 14 bases between. The CDR3 reads CASSLAMGVKKTQYF. CDR3 in DNA: TGTGCCAGCAGCTTAGCGATGGGGGTGAAAAAGACCCAGTACTTC.

This clonotype was found a few times. V usage is TRBV11-2 and J usage is TRBJ1-3; no definite D call. This CDR3 has 13 amino acids. The V end lost 7 bases, the J end lost 4 bases, and 11 bases lay between the germline ends. The V gene's germline CDR1 is SGHAT and CDR2 FQNNGV. The CDR3 reads CASTPFRGNTIYF. The CDR3 region has the DNA TGTGCCAGCACCCCCTTCCGGGGAAACACCATATATTTT.

The V gene is TRBV7-8, the J gene TRBJ1-4, with a possible D match to TRBD1 (6 bases). CDR3 size: 14 residues. Germline V gene lookup returns CDR1 SGHVS and CDR2 FQNEAQ. Trimming took off 5 bases at V and 1 base at J, with 8 bases between the two ends. The CDR3 is CASSRGRTNEKLFF. CDR3 DNA: TGTGCCAGCAGCCGGGGGCGAACTAATGAAAAACTGTTTTTT.

This clonotype appeared many times. This chain links TRBV29-1 with TRBJ2-1, with TRBD2 matching over 11 bases. Trimming cost V 4 bases and J 4 bases; bases outside gene matches: 3. The germline V gene has CDR1 SQVTM and CDR2 ANQGSEA. The CDR3 runs 14 residues. CDR3 bases: TGCAGCGTTGTCTTAGCGGGAGGGTACAATGAGCAGTTCTTC. It yields the protein CSVVLAGGYNEQFF.

The V and J genes are TRBV12-3 or TRBV12-4 and TRBJ1-5; D is ambiguous. Between the trimmed V and J ends, which lost 6 bases and 1 base, there was a span of 7 bases. CDR3 length equals 13 residues. CDR3 sequence reads: CASSRMSNQPQHF. The CDR3 DNA follows: TGTGCCAGCAGCCGCATGAGCAATCAGCCCCAGCATTTT.

This clonotype was observed a few times. The CDR3 region has the DNA TGTGCCAGCAGTTATGAACAGGGGGTGAGGAATGAGCAGTTCTTC. Residues: CASSYEQGVRNEQFF. The rearrangement uses TRBV6-2 or TRBV6-3 and TRBJ2-1, with TRBD1 matching over 8 bases. The CDR3 contains 15 residues. Germline CDR1 and CDR2: MNHEY and SVGEGT. Trimming took 3 bases from V and 7 from J; bases not matched to a gene: 8.

The V call is TRBV12-3 or TRBV12-4, the J call TRBJ2-2; D unresolved. Trimming took off 8 bases at V and 6 bases at J, with 28 bases between the two ends. The CDR3 loop spans 18 amino acids. The CDR3 nucleotides read TGTGCCAGCCGAGTATTCCGTGGAACAGACCCCAATCCCGGGGAGCTGTTTTTT. Amino acid sequence: CASRVFRGTDPNPGELFF.

The CDR3 DNA reads as TGTGCCAGCGGGTTGGGTGAAAGAAAGGGTGGCTACACCTTC. Protein sequence: CASGLGERKGGYTF. The rearrangement joins TRBV6-1 to TRBJ1-2; no firm D call. Trimming left V 8 bases short and J 7 bases short, with 20 bases between. The CDR3 length is 14 residues. Germline CDR1 MNHNS, CDR2 SASEGT.

J is TRBJ2-1 and V is TRBV5-1, with a tentative D call TRBD2 (5 bases). Deletions cut 0 bases from V and 7 bases from J, with 8 bases between. Per germline, CDR1 SGHRS and CDR2 YFSETQ. The CDR3 is 13 residues long. CDR3: CASSLGGKNEQFF. The CDR3 DNA reads as TGCGCCAGCAGCTTGGGAGGGAAAAATGAGCAGTTCTTC.

Here the CDR3 DNA reads TGCGCCAGCAGTCCTTCCGGGACACTCTATGGCTACACCTTC. Translation: CASSPSGTLYGYTF. The chain uses TRBV4-1 and TRBJ1-2; possible D gene TRBD1, 6 bases. From germline, CDR1 is MGHRA and CDR2 YSYEKL. The CDR3 is 14 residues long. Between the trimmed V and J ends, which lost 6 bases and 4 bases, there was a span of 15 bases.

The table lists this clonotype with a few counts. The chain carries TRBV5-6 and TRBJ2-7; D is ambiguous. Germline assignment: CDR1 SGHDT and CDR2 YYEEEE. The CDR3 contains 13 residues. The V end was cut by 7 bases, the J end by 5 bases, with 16 bases between. CDR3 sequence reads: CASRNHPGDEQYF. For the CDR3, the DNA is TGTGCCAGCCGAAACCATCCAGGCGACGAGCAGTACTTC.

The chain couples TRBV7-2 to TRBJ1-3; TRBD1 is a possible D gene (5 bases). Germline CDR1 is SGHTA and CDR2 is FQGNSA. The ends were cut back, 5 bases at V and 3 bases at J, with 17 bases in the middle. There are 16 residues in the CDR3. CDR3: CASSTTGGDSGNTIYF. For the CDR3, the DNA is TGTGCCAGCAGCACTACTGGGGGGGATAGTGGAAACACCATATATTTT. The full variable domain, completed using reference TRBV7-2 and TRBJ1-3, is GAGVSQSPSNKVTEKGKDVELRCDPISGHTALYWYRQSLGQGLEFLIYFQGNSAPDKSGLPSDRFSAERTGGSVSTLTIQRTQQEDSAVYLCASSTTGGDSGNTIYFGEGSWLTVV.

This clonotype was counted a few times. The chain uses TRBV28 and TRBJ2-6; unclear D gene. The CDR3 has 15 amino acids. Looked up from germline, CDR1 is MDHEN and CDR2 is SYDVKM. V lost 7 bases and J 0 bases, leaving 10 bases between the germline ends. In DNA form, the CDR3 reads TGTGCCAGCACAACACCTTCCTCTGGGGCCAACGTCCTGACTTTC. This encodes CASTTPSSGANVLTF.

The chain links TRBV28 to TRBJ1-6, with TRBD1 as a possible D gene (5 bases). Trimming shortened V by 7 bases and J by 4 bases, and 17 bases separated the two germline ends. Germline CDR1 reads MDHEN; CDR2 reads SYDVKM. This CDR3 has 16 residues. CDR3 loop: CASKTGTGTYNSPLHF. CDR3 coding DNA: TGTGCCAGCAAAACCGGGACTGGGACTTATAATTCACCCCTCCACTTT.

This clonotype was counted at least ten times. V is TRBV4-2 and J is TRBJ2-5, with D perhaps matching TRBD2 (6 bases). The V end lost 2 bases, the J end lost 1 base, and 14 bases lay between the germline ends. Germline CDR1 LGHNA, CDR2 YNFKEQ. This CDR3 has 16 residues. The CDR3 reads CASSQTKGDFQETQYF. CDR3 sequence (DNA): TGTGCCAGCAGCCAAACCAAAGGGGACTTCCAAGAGACCCAGTACTTC.

This clonotype was counted a few times. The V call is TRBV12-3 or TRBV12-4, the J call TRBJ2-5; D gene ambiguous. The CDR3 has 15 amino acids. Trimming took off 3 bases at V and 0 bases at J, with 11 bases between the two ends. The DNA for the CDR3 is TGTGCCAGCAGTTTTATGGGCGTAGACCAAGAGACCCAGTACTTC. Translation gives CASSFMGVDQETQYF.

The V call is TRBV9, the J call TRBJ2-1; no clear D. The V gene lost 0 bases and the J gene lost 3 bases, with 10 bases spanning the gap. The CDR3 extends over 15 amino acids. The germline V gene encodes CDR1 SGDLS and CDR2 YYNGEE. The CDR3 nucleotides are TGTGCCAGCAGCGTAGAAAGCCTCGACTACAATGAGCAGTTCTTC. Its protein is CASSVESLDYNEQFF. The whole variable domain, remainder taken from reference TRBV9 and TRBJ2-1, is DSGVTQTPKHLITATGQRVTLRCSPRSGDLSVYWYQQSLDQGLQFLIQYYNGEERAKGNILERFSAQQFPDLHSELNLSSLELGDSALYFCASSVESLDYNEQFFGPGTRLTVL.

This clonotype came up a few times. The chain combines TRBV5-1 with TRBJ2-3; 7 bases align to TRBD1. The CDR3 is 17 residues long. CDR1 SGHRS and CDR2 YFSETQ come from the germline V gene. The junction had 15 bases not matched to a gene; V was cut back by 4 bases and J by 4 bases. The CDR3 region has the DNA TGCGCCAGCAGCAGACACCCCGACAGGGTACAATCAGATACGCAGTATTTT. Encoded protein: CASSRHPDRVQSDTQYF. The entire variable domain, with the rest obtained from reference TRBV5-1 and TRBJ2-3, is as follows: KAGVTQTPRYLIKTRGQQVTLSCSPISGHRSVSWYQQTPGQGLQFLFEYFSETQRNKGNFPGRFSGRQFSNSRSEMNVSTLELGDSALYLCASSRHPDRVQSDTQYFGPGTRLTVL.